A single sample is the source of the 25 T cell receptor beta chains below, sequenced in a study of shared clonotypes between healthy human individuals. Profiling relied on immunoSEQ multiplex PCR, and the TCRdb table lists in-frame clones only, not all of them. The sample holds roughly 590,000 clones, 95% to 96% seen once. Terminally differentiated effector memory CD45RA+ cells were excluded by CCR7 positive selection of CD45RO-negative cells. Source material: naive CD8+ T cells sorted from blood. These receptors originate from a woman aged 25 to 39 in good health.

This clone was counted a single time. V usage is TRBV15 and J usage is TRBJ2-7, with D tentatively TRBD1 or TRBD2 (6 bases each). Trimming shortened V by 0 bases and J by 5 bases, and 11 bases separated the two germline ends. The CDR3 spans 14 residues. Germline assignment: CDR1 LNHNV and CDR2 YYDKDF (reference sequence). In DNA form, the CDR3 reads TGTGCCACCAGCAGAGATGGAGGGGGGAACGAGCAGTACTTC. Protein product: CATSRDGGGNEQYF.

CDR3 nucleotides: TGTGCCAGCACCTCTAGGCGGTTAGCGGGTTCGACCTACGAGCAGTACTTC. It codes for CASTSRRLAGSTYEQYF. The chain recombines TRBV27 with TRBJ2-7, with 7 bases identical to TRBD2. J was trimmed by 2 bases and V by 7 bases; bases with no gene match: 17. From germline, CDR1 is MNHEY and CDR2 SMNVEV (reference sequence). The length of the CDR3 is 17 residues.

This chain joins TRBV7-9 and TRBJ2-7; a possible D gene is TRBD2 (6 bases). V dropped 3 bases and J dropped 7 bases, with 19 bases sitting between them. The CDR3 totals 15 residues. Germline assignment: CDR1 SEHNR and CDR2 FQNEAQ (reference sequence). The CDR3 sequence is CASSLGVAALREQYF. The DNA of the CDR3 is TGTGCCAGCAGCTTGGGGGTAGCGGCACTTAGGGAGCAGTACTTC.

The chain is built from TRBV19 and TRBJ2-5, with TRBD2 as a possible D gene (6 bases). This CDR3 region has 11 residues. Germline loops: CDR1 LNHDA, CDR2 SQIVND (reference sequence). Trimming stripped 4 bases from V and 9 bases from J, with 9 bases between. The CDR3 region is CASSKSGAQYF. CDR3 sequence (DNA): TGTGCCAGTAGTAAATCGGGGGCCCAGTACTTC.

The V and J genes are TRBV2 and TRBJ1-6; TRBD1 agrees at 11 bases. Germline-derived CDR1 and CDR2 are SNHLY and FYNNEI. There are 14 residues in the CDR3. The V and J ends lost 5 bases and 10 bases, in that order; junction bases with no gene match: 4. CDR3 DNA: TGTGCCAGCAGTACAGGACAGGGGGCATCACCCCTCCACTTT. This gives the protein CASSTGQGASPLHF.

The V call is TRBV6-1, the J call TRBJ1-2; TRBD1 might be the D (6 bases). Per germline, CDR1 MNHNS and CDR2 SASEGT. This CDR3 comprises 15 residues. The V end was cut by 3 bases, the J end by 3 bases, with 14 bases between. The CDR3 nucleotides are TGTGCCAGCAGTGATCATGCACAGGGACACTATGGCTACACCTTC. Encoded protein: CASSDHAQGHYGYTF.

This sequence joins TRBV6-5 and TRBJ2-1, with a tentative D call TRBD2 (5 bases). This CDR3 spans 13 amino acids. CDR1 is MNHEY, CDR2 SVGAGI, per germline. The V and J ends lost 0 bases and 7 bases respectively, with 7 bases between them. The CDR3 is CASSYSRVNEQFF. The CDR3 DNA reads as TGTGCCAGCAGTTACTCGAGGGTAAATGAGCAGTTCTTC.

V and J are TRBV4-1 and TRBJ2-1, with TRBD2 matching over 7 bases. Germline CDR1 MGHRA, CDR2 YSYEKL. The CDR3 extends over 16 amino acids. Germline trimming cut 1 base from V and 7 bases from J; bases unmatched to any gene: 10. CDR3 sequence: CASSQAGGGRTNEQFF. The CDR3 bases are TGCGCCAGCAGCCAAGCGGGCGGCGGGAGAACGAATGAGCAGTTCTTC.

The chain joins TRBV5-4 to TRBJ2-2, with 9 bases aligning to TRBD2. CDR3 length: 15 amino acids. Germline V CDR1 and CDR2: SGHNT, YYREEE (reference sequence). J gave up 6 bases and V 0 bases, and 3 bases lay outside the gene matches. Here the CDR3 DNA reads TGTGCCAGCAGCTTGGGGCTAGCGGGATCCGGGGAGCTGTTTTTT. Translating it yields CASSLGLAGSGELFF. Using reference TRBV5-4 and TRBJ2-2 for the parts outside the CDR3, the full variable domain is ETGVTQSPTHLIKTRGQQVTLRCSSQSGHNTVSWYQQALGQGPQFIFQYYREEENGRGNFPPRFSGLQFPNYSSELNVNALELDDSALYLCASSLGLAGSGELFFGEGSRLTVL.

This clone was counted a single time. The V gene is TRBV29-1, the J gene TRBJ2-5; 9 positions match TRBD2. The CDR3 totals 16 residues. CDR1 SQVTM and CDR2 ANQGSEA come from the germline V gene. The V gene end was trimmed by 3 bases and the J gene end by 4 bases; junction bases not matched to a gene: 12. DNA of the CDR3: TGCAGCGTTGATAGGTGGCGGGAGGGCCGTGGAGAGACCCAGTACTTC. It translates to CSVDRWREGRGETQYF. The full variable domain, completed using reference TRBV29-1 and TRBJ2-5, is SAVISQKPSRDICQRGTSLTIQCQVDSQVTMMFWYRQQPGQSLTLIATANQGSEATYESGFVIDKFPISRPNLTFSTLTVSNMSPEDSSIYLCSVDRWREGRGETQYFGPGTRLLVL.

The rearrangement uses TRBV27 and TRBJ1-1; tentative D call: TRBD1 (5 bases). V gave up 5 bases and J gave up 1 base, with 14 bases separating them. The CDR3 consists of 15 residues. Germline lookup yields CDR1 MNHEY and CDR2 SMNVEV (reference sequence). In nucleotides, the CDR3 is TGTGCCAGCAGTGACTCCGGGACCGGGAACACTGAAGCTTTCTTT. Amino acid sequence: CASSDSGTGNTEAFF.

The table lists this clone with a few counts. The chain links TRBV9 to TRBJ1-3, with 8 bases matching TRBD1. Unmatched junction bases numbered 4, after V lost 2 bases and J lost 9 bases. The CDR3 has 13 amino acids. Germline V gene lookup returns CDR1 SGDLS and CDR2 YYNGEE. CDR3 nucleotides: TGTGCCAGCAGCGTTGGACAGGGCGGCACCATATATTTT. Its translation: CASSVGQGGTIYF.

The V and J genes are TRBV4-1 and TRBJ1-1; TRBD1 matches 8 bases. V shed 1 base and J 3 bases; nucleotides not matched to a gene: 7. The CDR3 is 16 residues long. Germline V gene sequence: CDR1 MGHRA, CDR2 YSYEKL. CDR3 in amino acids: CASSQAPGGGYTEAFF. DNA for the CDR3: TGCGCCAGCAGCCAAGCCCCAGGGGGCGGCTACACTGAAGCTTTCTTT.

The rearrangement joins TRBV5-4 to TRBJ1-1; D is perhaps TRBD1 (6 bases). Trimming stripped 6 bases from V and 3 bases from J, with 12 bases between. The CDR3 is 13 amino acids. Germline V CDR1 and CDR2: SGHNT, YYREEE (reference sequence). CDR3 loop: CASTVTGYTEAFF. The CDR3 nucleotides are TGTGCCAGCACCGTTACAGGGTACACTGAAGCTTTCTTT.

This chain connects TRBV19 to TRBJ2-7, with 8 bases lining up with TRBD2. The junction had 14 bases not matched to a gene; V was cut back by 1 base and J by 6 bases. The CDR3 contains 17 residues. The germline V gene encodes CDR1 LNHDA and CDR2 SQIVND (reference sequence). DNA of the CDR3: TGTGCCAGTAGTATAGCGAGCGGGAGAAGAGAACCGGGCGAGCAGTACTTC. The encoded protein is CASSIASGRREPGEQYF.

The chain joins TRBV6-1 to TRBJ2-7; D may be TRBD2 (5 bases). Germline CDR1 and CDR2: MNHNS and SASEGT. Trimming took 1 base from V and 2 from J, leaving 9 bases between them. CDR3 length: 14 amino acids. The CDR3 DNA follows: TGTGCCAGCAGTGAAGACGTCGGGGCCTACGAGCAGTACTTC. Amino acids: CASSEDVGAYEQYF.

The CDR3 here is CATSSIGAANEKLFF. The CDR3 DNA follows: TGTGCCACCAGCAGTATCGGGGCGGCTAATGAAAAACTGTTTTTT. This rearrangement joins TRBV15 to TRBJ1-4, with a weak D call TRBD1 (5 bases). Germline-derived CDR1 and CDR2 are LNHNV and YYDKDF (reference sequence). Trimming took 3 bases from V and 3 from J, leaving 11 bases between them. The CDR3 consists of 15 residues.

The chain links TRBV28 to TRBJ2-2; 11 positions agree with TRBD2. The germline gives CDR1 MDHEN, CDR2 SYDVKM. The junction had 9 bases not matched to a gene; V was cut back by 5 bases and J by 4 bases. The CDR3 totals 17 residues. This CDR3 is CASSEPGTSGFTGELFF. The DNA for the CDR3 is TGTGCCAGCAGTGAGCCCGGGACTAGCGGATTCACCGGGGAGCTGTTTTTT.

This CDR3 is CASSEAYSWGTEAFF. The CDR3 nucleotides read TGTGCCAGCAGTGAAGCGTACTCTTGGGGAACTGAAGCTTTCTTT. The chain recombines TRBV6-1 with TRBJ1-1; D not certain. This CDR3 has 15 residues. Between the trimmed V and J ends, which lost 0 bases and 5 bases, there was a span of 13 bases. Per germline, CDR1 MNHNS and CDR2 SASEGT.

The chain recombines TRBV2 with TRBJ2-7; possibly TRBD1 for D (6 bases). Trimming left V 4 bases short and J 3 bases short, with 16 bases between. Germline V gene sequence: CDR1 SNHLY, CDR2 FYNNEI. CDR3 length: 15 residues. The CDR3 protein is CASSADGQSYYEQYF. The CDR3 nucleotides are TGTGCCAGCAGTGCCGACGGACAGAGTTACTACGAGCAGTACTTC. Full variable domain (remainder filled in from reference TRBV2 and TRBJ2-7): EPEVTQTPSHQVTQMGQEVILRCVPISNHLYFYWYRQILGQKVEFLVSFYNNEISEKSEIFDDQFSVERPDGSNFTLKIRSTKLEDSAMYFCASSADGQSYYEQYFGPGTRLTVT.

The genes are TRBV7-2 and TRBJ1-5; D is undetermined. The CDR3 runs 15 residues. Germline V gene data show CDR1 as SGHTA and CDR2 as FQGNSA. The V end lost 1 base, the J end lost 5 bases, and 12 bases lay between the germline ends. CDR3 DNA: TGTGCCAGCAGCTTAGAACAGTGGGTCCATCAGCCCCAGCATTTT. As protein: CASSLEQWVHQPQHF.

V usage is TRBV27 and J usage is TRBJ2-3; unclear D gene. CDR1 is MNHEY and CDR2 is SMNVEV in the germline V gene (reference sequence). The CDR3 covers 12 residues. Trimming took off 3 bases at V and 4 bases at J, with 5 bases between the two ends. CDR3 DNA: TGTGCCAGCAGTTTTTCCGCAGATACGCAGTATTTT. Translation: CASSFSADTQYF.

The chain employs TRBV7-6 and TRBJ2-2, with 15 nucleotides matching TRBD2. CDR3 length: 17 residues. J lost 4 bases, V lost 1 base, and 1 base had no gene match. Germline V CDR1 and CDR2: SGHVS, FNYEAQ. This chain's CDR3 is CASSLGTSGRATGELFF. Here the CDR3 DNA reads TGTGCCAGCAGCTTAGGGACTAGCGGGAGGGCCACCGGGGAGCTGTTTTTT.

The chain carries TRBV9 and TRBJ1-5, with 7 nucleotides matching TRBD1. The germline gives CDR1 SGDLS, CDR2 YYNGEE. This CDR3 is 14 amino acids long. The V segment lost 0 bases and the J segment 5 bases; nucleotides outside the gene matches: 2. In DNA, the CDR3 is TGTGCCAGCAGCGTAGGAGGGGGCGATCAGCCCCAGCATTTT. The encoded protein is CASSVGGGDQPQHF. Using reference TRBV9 and TRBJ1-5 for the parts outside the CDR3, the full variable domain is DSGVTQTPKHLITATGQRVTLRCSPRSGDLSVYWYQQSLDQGLQFLIQYYNGEERAKGNILERFSAQQFPDLHSELNLSSLELGDSALYFCASSVGGGDQPQHFGDGTRLSIL.

This chain connects TRBV15 to TRBJ1-4, with D maybe TRBD1 (5 bases). CDR1 and CDR2 (germline): LNHNV, YYDKDF (reference sequence). Trimming removed 8 bases at V and 5 bases at J, with 12 bases between. This CDR3 has 13 amino acids. CDR3 nucleotides: TGTGCCACCGGGGCAGTGTCCAATGAAAAACTGTTTTTT. Translation: CATGAVSNEKLFF.